This T cell receptor (beta chain) was sequenced in a study of T cell responses to AZD1222 COVID-19 vaccine. Clones were sequenced by immunoSEQ multiplex PCR, and TCRdb holds only the in-frame ones, with some missing. In the table there are some 95,000 clones, around 90% of which are singletons. Germline values: CDR1 SNHLY, CDR2 FYNNEI. CDR3 length equals 14 residues. Trimming removed 8 bases from V and 4 bases from J, with 17 bases in between. This chain uses TRBV2 with TRBJ1-1, with D tentatively TRBD1 (6 bases). The sequence derives from an adult in good health. The input for sequencing was peripheral blood, taken on day 0 of AZD1222 vaccination. The CDR3 protein is CASSAEGGGTEAFF. CDR3 bases: TGTGCCAGCTCTGCGGAGGGAGGGGGCACTGAAGCTTTCTTT.